This is a list of T cell receptor beta chains from one sample in a study of T cell changes during pregnancy in multiple sclerosis. Only in-frame clones appear in the TCRdb table, and some are missing; sequencing was by immunoSEQ multiplex PCR. This table holds about 94,000 clones, about 93% found once. Sequences were derived from peripheral blood, sampled after pregnancy. The origin of the receptors is a female donor with multiple sclerosis, enrolled in a pregnancy study. Both conserved end residues are part of each CDR3. The D gene is left open where the match is weak. The size of a clone is reported for some rows only, either as once, few or many, or as a class for expanded clones.

>TRBV6-5|TRBD1|NA|TRBJ1-1|15
TGTGCCAGCAGAGCCGGAGCAGGGGGGAGAACTGAAGCTTTCTTT
CASRAGAGGRTEAFF
>TRBV27|TRBD2|NA|TRBJ2-4|16
TGTGCCAGCAGTTTAGGGCTAGCGGGAGGCCAAAACATTCAGTACTTC
CASSLGLAGGQNIQYF
>TRBV18|NA|NA|TRBJ1-1|15
TGTGCCAGCTCACCATTGACAGTCGGAGTCCTTGAAGCTTTCTTT
CASSPLTVGVLEAFF
>TRBV2|TRBD2|NA|TRBJ2-5|15
TGTGCCAGCAGTGAAAGACTAGCGGAACAAGAGACCCAGTACTTC
CASSERLAEQETQYF
>TRBV23-1|TRBD1|NA|TRBJ2-7|16
TGCGCCAGCAGTCAAAAAGGGACAGGGGATTCCCGCGAGCAGTACTTC
CASSQKGTGDSREQYF
>TRBV6-5|TRBD1|NA|TRBJ1-2|12
TGTGCCAGCAGAAGGACAGGGGAAGGCTACACCTTC
CASRRTGEGYTF
>TRBV18|TRBD2|NA|TRBJ2-7|17
TGTGCCAGCTCACCTCCGGGACTAGCGCGAAGCTCCTACGAGCAGTACTTC
CASSPPGLARSSYEQYF
>TRBV19|NA|NA|TRBJ2-1|15
TGTGCCAGTAGTATAGCGGGATTATCTGTCGATGAGCAGTTCTTC
CASSIAGLSVDEQFF
>TRBV4-1|NA|once|TRBJ1-2|12
TGCGCCAGCAGCCAGGATTCCCAGGACTACACCTTC
CASSQDSQDYTF
>TRBV7-2|TRBD1|NA|TRBJ1-1|15
TGTGCCAGCAGCCGAGATCCGACAGGGGCCCCTGAAGCTTTCTTT
CASSRDPTGAPEAFF
>TRBV6-1|TRBD1|NA|TRBJ1-5|13
TGTGCCACCTTACAGGGGGTCAATCAGCCCCAGCATTTT
CATLQGVNQPQHF
>TRBV10-3|NA|NA|TRBJ2-3|13
TGTGCCATCGGTCCTGGGGGGACAGATACGCAGTATTTT
CAIGPGGTDTQYF
>TRBV5-1|NA|NA|TRBJ2-3|15
TGCGCCAGCAGCTTGGGGTACAGGGAACCAGATACGCAGTATTTT
CASSLGYREPDTQYF
>TRBV6-4|TRBD1|NA|TRBJ2-1|13
TGTGCCAGCAGTGACAGGGGGCACAATGAGCAGTTCTTC
CASSDRGHNEQFF
>TRBV19|TRBD2|NA|TRBJ2-5|15
TGTGCCAGTAGCACCGGGACTAGCGGGACGGAGACCCAGTACTTC
CASSTGTSGTETQYF
>TRBV5-4|NA|NA|TRBJ1-2|15
TGTGCCAGCAGCCGGGGGGCAGAACTTAACTATGGCTACACCTTC
CASSRGAELNYGYTF
>TRBV18|NA|NA|TRBJ2-2|13
TGTGCCAGCTCACCGTCCACTCCCGGGGAGCTGTTTTTT
CASSPSTPGELFF
>TRBV2|TRBD1|once|TRBJ2-7|12
TGTGCCAGCTTGACAGGGATCCACGAGCAGTACTTC
CASLTGIHEQYF
>TRBV4-1|NA|NA|TRBJ2-4|17
TGCGCCAGCAGCCAAGAAGAACGGGAAATAGCCAAAAACATTCAGTACTTC
CASSQEEREIAKNIQYF
>TRBV9|NA|NA|TRBJ1-1|13
TGTGCCAGCAGCGTAGCCCAAGGGGGTGAAGCTTTCTTT
CASSVAQGGEAFF
>TRBV29-1|NA|NA|TRBJ2-7|14
TGCAGCGTAGTTTCGGGATCCTCCTCGGTAGAGCAGTACTTC
CSVVSGSSSVEQYF
>TRBV6-1|NA|NA|TRBJ2-1|14
TGTGCCAGCAGGGGGCTGAGCTCCTACAATGAGCAGTTCTTC
CASRGLSSYNEQFF
>TRBV5-1|TRBD2|NA|TRBJ2-1|15
TGCGCCAGCAGCTCGGGACTAGCGATCATCAATGAGCAGTTCTTC
CASSSGLAIINEQFF
>TRBV4-1|TRBD2|NA|TRBJ2-2|18
TGCGCCAGCAGCCAGGACCCTAGCGGGGAGATTGGGACCGGGGAGCTGTTTTTT
CASSQDPSGEIGTGELFF
>TRBV7-6|TRBD2|NA|TRBJ2-3|15
TGTGCCAGCAGCTTAGGAGCGGGAGCCTCAGATACGCAGTATTTT
CASSLGAGASDTQYF
>TRBV19|NA|NA|TRBJ2-2|15
TGTGCCAGCCGGCTGCGGGGTGGGAACACCGGGGAGCTGTTTTTT
CASRLRGGNTGELFF
>TRBV6-5|TRBD1|NA|TRBJ2-7|14
TGTGCCAGCAGCCCGGGACAGGGGGGCTACGAGCAGTACTTC
CASSPGQGGYEQYF
>TRBV4-2|NA|NA|TRBJ2-7|15
TGTGCCAGCAGCCAAGGATTGTTTCTGAGAACCGAGCAGTACTTC
CASSQGLFLRTEQYF
>TRBV4-1|TRBD1|NA|TRBJ2-3|16
TGCGCCAGCAGCCACCCCAGGGACAGTTCGACAGATACGCAGTATTTT
CASSHPRDSSTDTQYF
>TRBV29-1|NA|NA|TRBJ2-1|13
TGCAGCGTTGTCGGTATCTCCTACAATGAGCAGTTCTTC
CSVVGISYNEQFF
>TRBV6-1|TRBD1|NA|TRBJ2-7|14
TGTGCCAGCAGTGGATACGGGACAGCCTACGAGCAGTACTTC
CASSGYGTAYEQYF
>TRBV19|TRBD2|once|TRBJ2-1|15
TGTGCCAGTAGTATATCCGGGGGACTACACAATGAGCAGTTCTTC
CASSISGGLHNEQFF
>TRBV29-1|TRBD1|NA|TRBJ1-1|14
TGCAGCGTCGAAGGGACAGGGGTGTACACTGAAGCTTTCTTT
CSVEGTGVYTEAFF
>TRBV30|NA|NA|TRBJ2-1|13
TGTGCCTGGAGAAGCGGAGGTTACAATGAGCAGTTCTTC
CAWRSGGYNEQFF
>TRBV5-1|TRBD2|NA|TRBJ2-1|17
TGCGCCAGCAGCCGCCCAAAGGAGCGGGAGTATGAGTGGGAGCAGTTCTTC
CASSRPKEREYEWEQFF
>TRBV7-2|NA|once|TRBJ1-4|13
TGTGCCAGCAGCGGGACAATCGGGGAAAAACTGTTTTTT
CASSGTIGEKLFF
>TRBV18|TRBD2|NA|TRBJ2-1|16
TGTGCCAGCTCACCGACTAGCGGGACGTTATACAATGAGCAGTTCTTC
CASSPTSGTLYNEQFF
>TRBV19|NA|NA|TRBJ2-3|14
TGTGCCAGTAGTATAGACGGAGAAACGGATACGCAGTATTTT
CASSIDGETDTQYF
>TRBV29-1|TRBD1|NA|TRBJ1-1|13
TGCAGCTCTGGGGTACAGGGGGCTCCAGAAGCTTTCTTT
CSSGVQGAPEAFF
>TRBV5-1|TRBD2|NA|TRBJ2-3|15
TGCGCCAGCAGACCCCTAGCGGGAAGCACAGATACGCAGTATTTT
CASRPLAGSTDTQYF
>TRBV7-2|NA|NA|TRBJ2-7|14
TGTGCCAGCAGCTTGGGGGACACTACCTACGAGCAGTACTTC
CASSLGDTTYEQYF
>TRBV5-1|NA|NA|TRBJ1-4|16
TGCGCCAGCAGCTTGCTGACCATAGACCGGGATGAAAAACTGTTTTTT
CASSLLTIDRDEKLFF
>TRBV21-1|NA|once|TRBJ2-7|21
TGTGCCAGCAGCAAATCGGGGTACGGCGCTAGACAGGACTTAGGGACCTACGAGCAGTACTTC
CASSKSGYGARQDLGTYEQYF
>TRBV2|NA|few|TRBJ1-1|14
TGTGCCAGCAGTGTGTGGCAAAAGAACACTGAAGCTTTCTTT
CASSVWQKNTEAFF
>TRBV25-1|NA|NA|TRBJ2-7|13
TGTGCCAGCAGTGCCTATTTGAAGAAAGAGCAGTACTTC
CASSAYLKKEQYF
>TRBV7-3|TRBD2|NA|TRBJ2-7|15
TGTGCCAGCAGCCCCGGGCGGGGGAGCTCCTACGAGCAGTACTTC
CASSPGRGSSYEQYF
>TRBV7-9|TRBD2|once|TRBJ2-7|15
TGTGCCAGCAGCCCCTGGACTAGCGGGCTCTACGAGCAGTACTTC
CASSPWTSGLYEQYF
>TRBV6-5|NA|NA|TRBJ1-1|16
TGTGCCAGCAGTTACAAGGCAGGGGATCAGTACACTGAAGCTTTCTTT
CASSYKAGDQYTEAFF
>TRBV28|TRBD1|NA|TRBJ2-5|13
TGTGCCAGCAGTTGGACAGGGGACGAGACCCAGTACTTC
CASSWTGDETQYF
>TRBV7-9|NA|NA|TRBJ1-1|14
TGTGCCAGCAGCCCCACAGGGCGAGTAACTGAAGCTTTCTTT
CASSPTGRVTEAFF